Listed below are T cell receptor beta chains from one sample, sequenced in a study of cytomegalovirus exposure and HLA in healthy donors. The method was immunoSEQ multiplex PCR; TCRdb's version includes in-frame clones alone and lacks a portion of them. Of about 180,000 clones listed, approximately 81% are singletons. Sequenced material: PBMCs. The receptors shown here come from a boy aged 2-15 years in good health and CMV-seronegative. The CDR3 runs from the conserved cysteine through the conserved F or W. A D gene is named only where the DNA matches it firmly.

v_call	d_call	j_call	cdr3_nt	cdr3_aa
TRBV7-9	-	TRBJ2-1	TGTGCCAGCAGCCGACTTGTCGACCGCGGTGAGCAGTTCTTC	CASSRLVDRGEQFF
TRBV6-1	-	TRBJ1-1	TGTGCCAGCAGCCACCGGCGGGTGGACGCTTTCTTT	CASSHRRVDAFF
TRBV12-2	-	TRBJ2-3	TGTGCAAGTCGCTCAGCTAGTGGTCAATCAGATACGCAGTATTTT	CASRSASGQSDTQYF
TRBV25-1	-	TRBJ1-1	TGTGCCAGCAGTGAATTACGCAACAGCATAGCTTTCTTT	CASSELRNSIAFF
TRBV2	TRBD1	TRBJ1-1	TGTGCCAGCAGCCCCTCCGGGACAGTTAACACTGAAGCTTTCTTT	CASSPSGTVNTEAFF
TRBV5-1	TRBD2	TRBJ2-3	TGCGCCAGCAGCCCTCCGGGACTAGCCTCTGGGGGAGATACGCAGTATTTT	CASSPPGLASGGDTQYF
TRBV19	TRBD1	TRBJ2-7	TGTGCCAGTAGTGCGGGACAGGGACTTTACGAGCAGTACTTC	CASSAGQGLYEQYF
TRBV19	-	TRBJ1-4	TGTGCCAGTAGTTCAGCAACTAATGAAAAACTGTTTTTT	CASSSATNEKLFF
TRBV9	-	TRBJ1-1	TGTGCCAGCAGACCTTTTAGCACTGAAGCTTTCTTT	CASRPFSTEAFF
TRBV6-5	TRBD1	TRBJ2-4	TGTGCCAGCAGCCCAGGACAGGGCCCCAAAAACATTCAGTACTTC	CASSPGQGPKNIQYF